This T cell receptor beta chain was sequenced for a study of blood T cell repertoires in COVID-19. Overall study: From the United States, Italy and Spain came samples of acute and convalescent COVID-19. The cDNA or gDNA used as material had been derived from T cells, B-cell-depleted T cells, or PBMCs.

The CDR3 totals 14 residues. Trimming removed 3 bases from V and 0 bases from J, with 8 bases in between. The V gene's germline CDR1 is SGHTA and CDR2 FQGTGA. Authors' analysis steps: Scientists estimated how many nucleated cells there were by amplifying reference gene primers. Clones were sequenced by immunoSEQ multiplex PCR, and TCRdb holds only the in-frame ones, with some missing. That table supplies the V and J calls and clone size; D and trimming were determined from the DNA. The sample has some 87,000 clones, 80% to 90% seen once; the top ten hold 15% to 20%. Material: peripheral blood. This receptor was identified in a human donor in a cohort sampled during active COVID-19. The genes are TRBV7-3 and TRBJ2-5, with D maybe TRBD1 (6 bases). This CDR3 reads CASSFSGDQETQYF. DNA for the CDR3: TGTGCCAGCAGCTTTTCAGGGGACCAAGAGACCCAGTACTTC.